The rows below give T cell receptor beta chains drawn from one sample of a study of blood T cell repertoires in COVID-19. TCRdb keeps only in-frame clones here, not all; method: immunoSEQ multiplex PCR. The sample holds some 67,000 clones, approximately 90% seen once. Material for sequencing was peripheral blood. Receptors originate from a woman younger than 35 with acute or convalescent COVID-19. The CDR3 runs from the conserved cysteine through the conserved F or W.

v_gene: TRBV28; j_gene: TRBJ1-4; CDR3aa: CASSLIGEKLFF
v_gene: TRBV7-9; j_gene: TRBJ1-1; CDR3aa: CASSLDGQGGAFF
v_gene: TRBV5-1; j_gene: TRBJ2-7; CDR3aa: CASSLDSGSQYF
v_gene: TRBV4-3; j_gene: TRBJ2-1; CDR3aa: CASSPGLAENEQFF
v_gene: TRBV9; j_gene: TRBJ1-6; CDR3aa: CASSSGNSPLHF
v_gene: TRBV20-1; j_gene: TRBJ2-7; CDR3aa: CSASTGRAYEQYF
v_gene: TRBV6-6; j_gene: TRBJ2-2; CDR3aa: CASSYPGQGTGELFF
v_gene: TRBV14; j_gene: TRBJ2-3; CDR3aa: CASSAVDRAHTQYF
v_gene: TRBV5-1; j_gene: TRBJ1-1; CDR3aa: CASSNKGRGNTEAFF
v_gene: TRBV5-4; j_gene: TRBJ1-2; CDR3aa: CASSVPGEGYGYTF
v_gene: TRBV11-2; j_gene: TRBJ2-7; CDR3aa: CASSPPGLSSYEQYF
v_gene: TRBV4-2; j_gene: TRBJ1-2; CDR3aa: CASSQDLNRGNHGYTF
v_gene: TRBV19; j_gene: TRBJ2-1; CDR3aa: CASSVTPGLAGSVGVFF
v_gene: TRBV5-1; j_gene: TRBJ1-2; CDR3aa: CASSLGDRGLYGYTF